These T cell receptor beta chains were read from a single sample in a study of Ad26.COV2.S vaccination and SARS-CoV-2 variants. Repertoires were generated with immunoSEQ multiplex PCR, while TCRdb's copy carries only in-frame clones and drops some. The sample yields hundreds of thousands of clones, about 89% seen once. The sequencing here drew on peripheral blood, taken in a trial of Ad26.COV2.S vaccine versus placebo. These receptors were taken from a person aged 18 to 65 who received the Ad26.COV2.S COVID-19 vaccine or a placebo. Both conserved end residues are part of each CDR3. The order of the fields is V gene, J gene, clone size, D gene, CDR3 DNA, CDR3 protein. A D gene is named only where the DNA matches it firmly. The listing skips clone size in some rows; elsewhere it reads once, few, many or a size class.

V: TRBV10-1; J: TRBJ2-5; size: NA; D: TRBD1; DNA: TGCGCCAGCAGTGATGGACAGGGTCAAGAGACCCAGTACTTC; CDR3: CASSDGQGQETQYF
V: TRBV30; J: TRBJ1-6; size: NA; D: NA; DNA: TGTGCCTGGAGTAGCCAGGGTCGTTCACCCCTCCACTTT; CDR3: CAWSSQGRSPLHF
V: TRBV15; J: TRBJ2-5; size: NA; D: NA; DNA: TGTGCCACCAGCAGAGATATAGCCCGGGGAGAGACCCAGTACTTC; CDR3: CATSRDIARGETQYF
V: TRBV4-1; J: TRBJ2-1; size: NA; D: TRBD2; DNA: TGCGCCAGCAGCCAAGGACTAGCGGGGGGCGGGAGGTTCTTC; CDR3: CASSQGLAGGGRFF
V: TRBV15; J: TRBJ1-1; size: NA; D: NA; DNA: TGTGCCACCAGCAGAGATCAGGGTCGGGTAAGGGATACTGAAGCTTTCTTT; CDR3: CATSRDQGRVRDTEAFF
V: TRBV6-5; J: TRBJ2-7; size: NA; D: TRBD1; DNA: TGTGCCAGCAGGACAGGGTTTCGCGAGCAGTACTTC; CDR3: CASRTGFREQYF
V: TRBV7-9; J: TRBJ2-5; size: NA; D: NA; DNA: TGTGCCAGCAGCTTAGTCGGGGCGGCCCAAGAGACCCAGTACTTC; CDR3: CASSLVGAAQETQYF
V: TRBV19; J: TRBJ1-1; size: NA; D: NA; DNA: TGTGCCAGTAGGGGGCAGGGAGGAACTGAAGCTTTCTTT; CDR3: CASRGQGGTEAFF
V: TRBV19; J: TRBJ2-7; size: NA; D: NA; DNA: TGTGCCAGTAGTACCAGGGAAACAGCCTACGAGCAGTACTTC; CDR3: CASSTRETAYEQYF
V: TRBV4-1; J: TRBJ2-7; size: NA; D: TRBD2; DNA: TGCGCCAGCAGCCAAATACTAGCGGACCCACCCTACGAGCAGTACTTC; CDR3: CASSQILADPPYEQYF
V: TRBV2; J: TRBJ2-7; size: NA; D: NA; DNA: TGTGCCAGCAGAGCGGAAGGGGATACCTACGAGCAGTACTTC; CDR3: CASRAEGDTYEQYF
V: TRBV30; J: TRBJ1-6; size: NA; D: NA; DNA: TGTGCCTGGAGGGGCCAGCAAAATTCACCCCTCCACTTT; CDR3: CAWRGQQNSPLHF
V: TRBV7-9; J: TRBJ1-6; size: once; D: NA; DNA: TGTGCCAGCAGCTCGGGACGGAGCTCCTATAATTCACCCCTCCACTTT; CDR3: CASSSGRSSYNSPLHF
V: TRBV13; J: TRBJ2-1; size: NA; D: NA; DNA: TGTGCCAGCAGCTTAGCGGGAGAGAATGAGCAGTTCTTC; CDR3: CASSLAGENEQFF
V: TRBV7-2; J: TRBJ1-6; size: NA; D: NA; DNA: TGTGCCAGCAGCACCCTAGGGATTTCACCCCTCCACTTT; CDR3: CASSTLGISPLHF
V: TRBV6-5; J: TRBJ1-1; size: NA; D: NA; DNA: TGTGCCAGCAGTTACTCGAGGGAGGGAAGGACTGAAGCTTTCTTT; CDR3: CASSYSREGRTEAFF
V: TRBV6-5; J: TRBJ2-4; size: NA; D: NA; DNA: TGTGCCAGCAGTCTACAGGGAGCCAAAAACATTCAGTACTTC; CDR3: CASSLQGAKNIQYF
V: TRBV7-9; J: TRBJ2-7; size: NA; D: TRBD2; DNA: TGTGCCAGCAGCCCCGAACTAGCGGGCTACGAGCAGTACTTC; CDR3: CASSPELAGYEQYF
V: TRBV6-2/TRBV6-3; J: TRBJ1-1; size: NA; D: NA; DNA: TGTGCCAGCAGTTACTTTGGGATTGAAGAGAACACTGAAGCTTTCTTT; CDR3: CASSYFGIEENTEAFF
V: TRBV3-1/TRBV3-2; J: TRBJ1-5; size: NA; D: NA; DNA: TGTGCCAGCAGCCAAGGTGGGTCTCAAAGGGGTCAGCCCCAGCATTTT; CDR3: CASSQGGSQRGQPQHF
V: TRBV5-1; J: TRBJ1-6; size: NA; D: TRBD1; DNA: TGCGCCAGCAGCTCGGAGGACAGGGGGCGAAGATCACCCCTCCACTTT; CDR3: CASSSEDRGRRSPLHF
V: TRBV27; J: TRBJ2-3; size: NA; D: TRBD2; DNA: TGTGCCAGCACCGGGGGACTACCTATCACAGATACGCAGTATTTT; CDR3: CASTGGLPITDTQYF
V: TRBV4-2; J: TRBJ2-6; size: NA; D: NA; DNA: TGTGCCAGCAGCCAAGTAGGTACCTCTGGGGCCAACGTCCTGACTTTC; CDR3: CASSQVGTSGANVLTF
V: TRBV15; J: TRBJ2-7; size: NA; D: TRBD1; DNA: TGTGCCACCAGCAAGGGACAGGCCGCCGAATACGAGCAGTACTTC; CDR3: CATSKGQAAEYEQYF
V: TRBV7-3; J: TRBJ2-7; size: NA; D: NA; DNA: TGTGCCAGCAGCCCCCACCTTACACAGGACGAGCAGTACTTC; CDR3: CASSPHLTQDEQYF
V: TRBV4-2; J: TRBJ1-1; size: NA; D: TRBD1; DNA: TGTGCCAGCAGCCCCCGACAGGGGGCAGGTGAAGCTTTCTTT; CDR3: CASSPRQGAGEAFF
V: TRBV9; J: TRBJ2-2; size: NA; D: TRBD2; DNA: TGTGCCAGCAGCGTAGATGGCGCGGGGGCGAACACCGGGGAGCTGTTTTTT; CDR3: CASSVDGAGANTGELFF
V: TRBV4-2; J: TRBJ1-5; size: once; D: NA; DNA: TGTGCCAGCAGCCAAGAGAATGGGGATTACAATCAGCCCCAGCATTTT; CDR3: CASSQENGDYNQPQHF
V: TRBV7-9; J: TRBJ2-1; size: NA; D: TRBD2; DNA: TGTGCCAGCTCTAGCGGGGGGCCCGCCTACAATGAGCAGTTCTTC; CDR3: CASSSGGPAYNEQFF
V: TRBV5-1; J: TRBJ1-2; size: NA; D: TRBD1; DNA: TGCGCCAGCAGCTTGGAAGGGGGCCCCTCCTTCTATGGCTACACCTTC; CDR3: CASSLEGGPSFYGYTF
V: TRBV27; J: TRBJ2-1; size: NA; D: TRBD2; DNA: TGTGCCAGCAGTACTCTAGCGGGGGGCTACAATGAGCAGTTCTTC; CDR3: CASSTLAGGYNEQFF
V: TRBV6-5; J: TRBJ1-2; size: NA; D: NA; DNA: TGTGCCAGCAGCCCGCAGGGACGGTATGGCTACACCTTC; CDR3: CASSPQGRYGYTF
V: TRBV7-6; J: TRBJ1-6; size: few; D: NA; DNA: TGTGCCAGCAGCACCCTAGGGCAGGGGCGTTCACCCCTCCACTTT; CDR3: CASSTLGQGRSPLHF
V: TRBV7-9; J: TRBJ1-2; size: NA; D: TRBD1; DNA: TGTGCCAGCAGCTCGACCGGGACAGGGAGTTATGGCTACACCTTC; CDR3: CASSSTGTGSYGYTF
V: TRBV5-1; J: TRBJ1-2; size: NA; D: NA; DNA: TGCGCCAGCAGCTTGTTCGGCAGTTCGGATGGCTACACCTTC; CDR3: CASSLFGSSDGYTF
V: TRBV5-4; J: TRBJ1-6; size: few; D: NA; DNA: TGTGCCAGCAGCTTGTCGGACGAAGGAAATTCACCCCTCCACTTT; CDR3: CASSLSDEGNSPLHF